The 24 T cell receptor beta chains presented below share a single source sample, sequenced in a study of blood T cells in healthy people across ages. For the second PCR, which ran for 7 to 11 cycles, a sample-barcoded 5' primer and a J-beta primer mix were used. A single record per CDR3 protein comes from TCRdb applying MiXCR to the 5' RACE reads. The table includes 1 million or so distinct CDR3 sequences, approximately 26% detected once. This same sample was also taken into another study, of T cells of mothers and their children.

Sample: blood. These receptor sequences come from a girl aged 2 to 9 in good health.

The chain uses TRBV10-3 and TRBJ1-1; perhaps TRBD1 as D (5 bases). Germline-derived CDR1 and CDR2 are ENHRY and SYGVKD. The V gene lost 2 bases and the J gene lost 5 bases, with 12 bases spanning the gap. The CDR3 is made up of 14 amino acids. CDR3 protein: CAISEEGMRTEAFF. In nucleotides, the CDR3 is TGTGCCATCAGTGAGGAGGGGATGAGAACTGAAGCTTTCTTT.

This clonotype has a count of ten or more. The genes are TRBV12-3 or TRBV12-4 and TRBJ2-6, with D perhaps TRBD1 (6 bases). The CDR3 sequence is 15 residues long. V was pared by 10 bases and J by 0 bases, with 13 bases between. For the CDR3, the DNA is TGTGCCACAGGGGACCCCTTCTCTGGGGCCAACGTCCTGACTTTC. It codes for CATGDPFSGANVLTF.

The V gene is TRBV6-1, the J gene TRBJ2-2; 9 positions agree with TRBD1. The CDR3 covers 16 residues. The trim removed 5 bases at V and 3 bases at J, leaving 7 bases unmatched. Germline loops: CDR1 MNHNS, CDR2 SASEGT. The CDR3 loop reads CASSRMTGGDTGELFF. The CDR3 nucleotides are TGTGCCAGCAGTAGGATGACAGGGGGGGACACCGGGGAGCTGTTTTTT.

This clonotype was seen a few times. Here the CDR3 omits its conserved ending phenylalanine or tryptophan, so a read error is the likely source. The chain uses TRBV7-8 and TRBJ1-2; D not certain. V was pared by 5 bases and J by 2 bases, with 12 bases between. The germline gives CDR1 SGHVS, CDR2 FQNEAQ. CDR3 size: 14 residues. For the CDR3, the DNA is TGTGCCAGCAGCCCACGGAGAGACAACTATGGCTACACCCTC. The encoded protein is CASSPRRDNYGYTL.

The CDR3 DNA follows: TGTGCCAGCAGCTTTCATCCCTTTTACGAGCAGTACTTC. Its translation: CASSFHPFYEQYF. The gene calls are TRBV5-8 and TRBJ2-1, with D unclear. The J call may be incorrect, as the DNA end agrees better with TRBJ2-7. This CDR3 has 13 residues. Germline CDR1 reads SGHTS; CDR2 reads YDEGEE.

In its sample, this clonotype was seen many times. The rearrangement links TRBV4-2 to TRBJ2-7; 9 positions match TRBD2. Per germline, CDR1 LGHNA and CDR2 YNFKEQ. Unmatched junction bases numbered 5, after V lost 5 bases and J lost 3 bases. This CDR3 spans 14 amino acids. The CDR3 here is CASSSLAGRYEQYF. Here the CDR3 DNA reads TGTGCCAGCAGCTCACTAGCGGGCCGCTACGAGCAGTACTTC.

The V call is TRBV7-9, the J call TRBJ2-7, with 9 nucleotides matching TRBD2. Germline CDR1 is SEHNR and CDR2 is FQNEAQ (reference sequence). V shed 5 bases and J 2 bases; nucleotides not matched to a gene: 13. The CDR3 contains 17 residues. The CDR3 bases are TGTGCCAGCAGCCCCCCCGCCGGGACTAGCTCACCCTACGAGCAGTACTTC. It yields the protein CASSPPAGTSSPYEQYF.

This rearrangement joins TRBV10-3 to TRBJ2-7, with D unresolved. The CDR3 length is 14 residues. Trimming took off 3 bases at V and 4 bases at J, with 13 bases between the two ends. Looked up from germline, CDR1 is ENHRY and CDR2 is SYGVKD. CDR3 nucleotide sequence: TGTGCCATCAGTGATCCCATAAATCTTTACGAGCAGTACTTC. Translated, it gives CAISDPINLYEQYF.

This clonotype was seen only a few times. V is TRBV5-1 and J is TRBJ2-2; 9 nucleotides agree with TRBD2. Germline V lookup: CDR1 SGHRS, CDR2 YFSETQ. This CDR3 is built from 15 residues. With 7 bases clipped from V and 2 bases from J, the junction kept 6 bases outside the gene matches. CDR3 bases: TGCGCCAGCCGCTCAGCGGGAGGAAACACCGGGGAGCTGTTTTTT. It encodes CASRSAGGNTGELFF.

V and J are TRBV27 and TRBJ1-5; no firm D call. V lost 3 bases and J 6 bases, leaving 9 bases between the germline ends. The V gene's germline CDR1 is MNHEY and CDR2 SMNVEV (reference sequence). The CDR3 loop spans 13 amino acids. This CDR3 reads CASSLSEGQPQHF. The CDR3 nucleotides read TGTGCCAGCAGTTTGTCGGAGGGTCAGCCCCAGCATTTT.

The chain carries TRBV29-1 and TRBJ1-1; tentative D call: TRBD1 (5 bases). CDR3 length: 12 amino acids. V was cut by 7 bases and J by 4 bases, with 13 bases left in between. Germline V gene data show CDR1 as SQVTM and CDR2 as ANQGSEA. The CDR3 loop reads CSGKGLSTEAFF. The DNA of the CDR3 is TGCAGCGGGAAGGGGTTGAGCACTGAAGCTTTCTTT. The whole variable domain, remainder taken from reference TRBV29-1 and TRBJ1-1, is SAVISQKPSRDICQRGTSLTIQCQVDSQVTMMFWYRQQPGQSLTLIATANQGSEATYESGFVIDKFPISRPNLTFSTLTVSNMSPEDSSIYLCSGKGLSTEAFFGQGTRLTVV.

CDR3 nucleotides: TGCGCCAGCAGTCGATTGGCGGGTCAGAACACCGGGGAGCTGTTTTTT. Amino acid sequence: CASSRLAGQNTGELFF. The chain has TRBV5-1 and TRBJ2-2, with D maybe TRBD2 (5 bases). V was cut by 5 bases and J by 1 base, with 15 bases left in between. The V gene's germline CDR1 is SGHRS and CDR2 YFSETQ. This CDR3 region has 16 residues.

The CDR3 spells CASSEVIRATQYF. For the CDR3, the DNA is TGTGCCAGCAGTGAAGTGATTAGGGCAACTCAGTACTTC. The rearrangement links TRBV2 to TRBJ2-4; D gene uncertain. Germline V CDR1 and CDR2: SNHLY, FYNNEI. The CDR3 is 13 residues long. V lost 1 base to trimming and J lost 12 bases, with 13 bases between them.

CDR3: CASSLRSLGNEQFF. In DNA form, the CDR3 reads TGTGCCAGCAGCTTACGGTCACTAGGCAATGAGCAGTTCTTC. The chain has TRBV7-3 and TRBJ2-5, with a possible D match to TRBD2 (5 bases). Gene TRBJ2-1 matches the end of the DNA better, so the J call may be wrong. The CDR3 loop spans 14 amino acids. From germline, CDR1 is SGHTA and CDR2 FQGTGA.

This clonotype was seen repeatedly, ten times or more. For the CDR3, the DNA is TGTGCCATCAGTCCCAACTACGAGCAGTACTTC. This codes for CAISPNYEQYF. This chain links TRBV10-3 with TRBJ2-7; D is undetermined. This CDR3 is 11 amino acids long. Deletions cut 5 bases from V and 3 bases from J, with 5 bases between. The V gene's germline CDR1 is ENHRY and CDR2 SYGVKD.

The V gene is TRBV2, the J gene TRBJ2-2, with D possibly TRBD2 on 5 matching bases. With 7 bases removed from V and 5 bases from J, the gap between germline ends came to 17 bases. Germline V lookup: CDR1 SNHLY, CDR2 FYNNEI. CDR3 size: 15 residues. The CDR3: CASISTRGRTGELFF. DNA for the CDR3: TGTGCCAGCATCTCAACCCGGGGTCGTACCGGGGAGCTGTTTTTT.

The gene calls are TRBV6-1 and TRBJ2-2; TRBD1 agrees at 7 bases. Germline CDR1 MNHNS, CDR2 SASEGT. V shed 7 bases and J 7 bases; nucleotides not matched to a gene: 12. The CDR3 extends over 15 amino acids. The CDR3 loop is CASNPAGTAIGELFF. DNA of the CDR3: TGTGCCAGCAATCCGGCCGGGACAGCCATCGGGGAGCTGTTTTTT.

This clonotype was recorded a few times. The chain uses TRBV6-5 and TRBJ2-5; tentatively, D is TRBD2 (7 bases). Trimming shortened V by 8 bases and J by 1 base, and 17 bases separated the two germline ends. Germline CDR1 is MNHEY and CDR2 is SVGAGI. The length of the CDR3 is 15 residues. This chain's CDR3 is CASVTIGGAQETQYF. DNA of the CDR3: TGTGCCAGCGTTACTATAGGGGGGGCCCAAGAGACCCAGTACTTC.

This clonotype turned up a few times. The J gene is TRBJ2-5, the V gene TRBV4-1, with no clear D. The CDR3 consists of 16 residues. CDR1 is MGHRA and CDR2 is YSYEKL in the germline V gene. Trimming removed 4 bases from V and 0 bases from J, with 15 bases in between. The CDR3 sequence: CASSPQLPTDQETQYF. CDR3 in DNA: TGCGCCAGCAGCCCCCAACTCCCGACTGACCAAGAGACCCAGTACTTC.

Written as DNA, the CDR3 is TGCAGTGCCCTAACTGGTCAGGGGGCGCGAGGCTACACCTTC. As protein: CSALTGQGARGYTF. The genes are TRBV20-1 and TRBJ1-2; TRBD1 agrees at 8 bases. CDR3 length: 14 amino acids. CDR1 is DFQATT, CDR2 SNEGSKA, per germline (reference sequence). Trimming removed 6 bases from V and 8 bases from J; junction bases left unmatched: 14.

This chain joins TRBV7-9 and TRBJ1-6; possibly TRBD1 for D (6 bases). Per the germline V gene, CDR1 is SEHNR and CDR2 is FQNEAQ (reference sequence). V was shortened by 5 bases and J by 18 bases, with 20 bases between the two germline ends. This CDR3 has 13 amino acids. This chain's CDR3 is CASSHPGQSINHF. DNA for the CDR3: TGTGCCAGCAGCCACCCAGGACAGTCCATCAACCACTTT. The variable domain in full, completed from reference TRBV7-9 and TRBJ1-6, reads DTGVSQNPRHKITKRGQNVTFRCDPISEHNRLYWYRQTLGQGPEFLTYFQNEAQLEKSRLLSDRFSAERPKGSFSTLEIQRTEQGDSAMYLCASSHPGQSINHFGNGTRLTVT.

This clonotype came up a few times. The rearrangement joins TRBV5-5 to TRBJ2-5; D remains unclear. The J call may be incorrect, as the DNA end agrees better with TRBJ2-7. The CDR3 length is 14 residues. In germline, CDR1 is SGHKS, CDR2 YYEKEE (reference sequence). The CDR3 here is CASSLVGVDYEQYF. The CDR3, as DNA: TGTGCCAGCAGCTTGGTAGGCGTAGACTACGAGCAGTACTTC.

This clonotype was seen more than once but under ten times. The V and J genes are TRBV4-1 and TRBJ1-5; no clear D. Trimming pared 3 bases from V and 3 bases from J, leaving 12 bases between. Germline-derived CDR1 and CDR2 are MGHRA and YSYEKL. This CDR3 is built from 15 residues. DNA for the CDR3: TGCGCCAGCAGCCACTGGGATATTTCCAATCAGCCCCAGCATTTT. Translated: CASSHWDISNQPQHF.

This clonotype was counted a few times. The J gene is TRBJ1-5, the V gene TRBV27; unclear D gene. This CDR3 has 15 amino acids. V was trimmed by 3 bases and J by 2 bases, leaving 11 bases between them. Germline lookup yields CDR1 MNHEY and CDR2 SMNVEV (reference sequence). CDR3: CASSFTQAGNQPQHF. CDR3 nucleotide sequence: TGTGCCAGCAGTTTCACACAAGCAGGCAATCAGCCCCAGCATTTT.